Sequencing of this T cell receptor beta chain was carried out in a study of Ad26.COV2.S vaccination and SARS-CoV-2 variants. Assay: immunoSEQ multiplex PCR; the TCRdb copy retains only in-frame clones and omits some. The data contain roughly 380,000 clones, approximately 81% of them singletons. This CDR3 is built from 14 residues. The V and J ends lost 6 bases and 4 bases, in that order; junction bases with no gene match: 4. From germline, CDR1 is LGHDT and CDR2 YNNKEL (reference sequence). Treatment reported: over 15 received Ad26.COV2.S at low or high dose, single or two shots; roughly five received placebo; per-sample allocation not given. Day 63 after the first vaccine or placebo injection was the time point for sampling.

V usage is TRBV3-1 (or the pseudogene TRBV3-2) and J usage is TRBJ2-7; 12 bases are a match to TRBD2. This specimen consisted of peripheral blood, obtained in a trial of Ad26.COV2.S vaccine versus placebo. The TCR was taken from a person aged 18-65 years who received the Ad26.COV2.S COVID-19 vaccine or a placebo. This CDR3 reads CASRMTSGGYEQYF. DNA for the CDR3: TGTGCCAGCAGGATGACTAGCGGGGGTTACGAGCAGTACTTC.